The 23 T cell receptor beta chains below come from one sample, sequenced in a study of PD-L1 blockade in urothelial cancer. The time point was: peripheral blood 6 weeks after treatment start. The repertoire was sequenced with immunoSEQ multiplex PCR; TCRdb's copy has only in-frame clones and lacks some. In the table there are about 41,000 clones, roughly 85% of which are singletons. The sequences come from PBMCs, collected around atezolizumab (anti-PD-L1) treatment. The receptors here all came from a man between 65 and 85 years old with urothelial cancer.

The J gene is TRBJ2-1, the V gene TRBV5-1, with 7 bases matching TRBD1. The length of the CDR3 is 15 residues. Germline assignment: CDR1 SGHRS and CDR2 YFSETQ. The V and J ends lost 0 bases and 4 bases, in that order; junction bases with no gene match: 4. In nucleotides, the CDR3 is TGCGCCAGCAGCTTGGCCACGGGACAGTACAATGAGCAGTTCTTC. Translating gives CASSLATGQYNEQFF.

The chain uses TRBV5-4 and TRBJ2-6; no clear D gene. Trimming pared 1 base from V and 0 bases from J, leaving 5 bases between. This CDR3 is built from 15 residues. The germline CDR1 and CDR2 sequences are SGHNT and YYREEE (reference sequence). The chain's CDR3 is CASSLSSSGANVLTF. The CDR3 region has the DNA TGTGCCAGCAGCTTGTCTAGCTCTGGGGCCAACGTCCTGACTTTC.

This sequence joins TRBV19 and TRBJ2-1; possibly TRBD1 for D (5 bases). CDR3 length equals 14 residues. The V gene lost 3 bases and the J gene lost 2 bases, with 8 bases spanning the gap. CDR1 and CDR2 (germline): LNHDA, SQIVND (reference sequence). The CDR3 DNA sequence: TGTGCCAGTAGTATGGACACTGCCTACAATGAGCAGTTCTTC. As protein: CASSMDTAYNEQFF.

This rearrangement joins TRBV6-5 to TRBJ2-4; tentative D call: TRBD1 (6 bases). V lost 6 bases to trimming and J lost 6 bases, with 12 bases between them. CDR1 is MNHEY, CDR2 SVGAGI, per germline. The CDR3 contains 13 residues. CDR3 loop: CASSSGQPNIQYF. The CDR3 bases are TGTGCCAGCAGCTCCGGACAGCCAAACATTCAGTACTTC.

V is TRBV5-8 and J is TRBJ2-7; D perhaps matches TRBD2 (6 bases). There are 13 residues in the CDR3. Deletions cut 7 bases from V and 2 bases from J, with 13 bases between. Germline V lookup: CDR1 SGHTS, CDR2 YDEGEE. The CDR3 reads CASRRRGPYEQYF. CDR3 nucleotides: TGTGCCAGCCGCAGGAGGGGTCCCTACGAGCAGTACTTC.

This chain connects TRBV7-9 to TRBJ2-1, with 10 nucleotides matching TRBD1. The CDR3 has 17 residues. CDR1 is SEHNR and CDR2 is FQNEAQ in the germline V gene (reference sequence). The J segment lost 1 base and the V segment lost 5 bases, leaving 8 bases of the junction unmatched. The CDR3 DNA sequence: TGTGCCAGCAGCCAACTAGGACAGGGGGGATCCTACAATGAGCAGTTCTTC. Translating gives CASSQLGQGGSYNEQFF.

This clone came up a few times. The chain carries TRBV10-3 and TRBJ1-5, with 9 bases matching TRBD1. Looked up from germline, CDR1 is ENHRY and CDR2 is SYGVKD. The CDR3 spans 12 residues. Trimming at V came to 9 bases and at J to 6 bases, leaving 3 bases not matched to a gene. The DNA for the CDR3 is TGTGCCATAGGGACAGGGAGTCAGCCCCAGCATTTT. It encodes CAIGTGSQPQHF.

The chain links TRBV15 to TRBJ1-1; D is uncertain. CDR3 length: 15 residues. V lost 1 base, J lost 1 base, and 10 bases lay in between. Looked up from germline, CDR1 is LNHNV and CDR2 is YYDKDF (reference sequence). The CDR3 loop is CATSRVLEGNTEAFF. CDR3 nucleotide sequence: TGTGCCACCAGCAGAGTACTTGAGGGGAACACTGAAGCTTTCTTT.

J is TRBJ2-5 and V is TRBV29-1; D is perhaps TRBD2 (6 bases). The length of the CDR3 is 12 residues. CDR1 and CDR2 (germline): SQVTM, ANQGSEA. V lost 5 bases, J lost 4 bases, and 11 bases lay in between. CDR3 region: CSVPPEGETQYF. The CDR3 coding sequence is TGCAGCGTTCCTCCGGAGGGAGAGACCCAGTACTTC.

This sequence joins TRBV5-1 and TRBJ2-5; D may be TRBD2 (5 bases). Germline V gene data show CDR1 as SGHRS and CDR2 as YFSETQ. Trimming stripped 0 bases from V and 4 bases from J, with 10 bases between. The length of the CDR3 is 14 residues. CDR3 protein: CASSLARVAETQYF. The CDR3 DNA is TGCGCCAGCAGCTTGGCGCGGGTAGCAGAGACCCAGTACTTC.

V gene TRBV10-3 combines with J gene TRBJ2-5; the match to TRBD2 covers 12 bases. The germline V gene has CDR1 ENHRY and CDR2 SYGVKD. V lost 5 bases, J lost 5 bases, and 9 bases stayed unmatched. This CDR3 contains 16 residues. The CDR3 DNA reads TGTGCCATCAGTCGGACTAGCGGGACGGGGGGGGAGACCCAGTACTTC. Amino acids: CAISRTSGTGGETQYF.

The chain couples TRBV28 to TRBJ1-5; D unclear. The CDR3 has 16 amino acids. Germline loops: CDR1 MDHEN, CDR2 SYDVKM. Between the trimmed V and J ends, which lost 6 bases and 0 bases, there was a span of 15 bases. The CDR3 spells CASRPITGSSNQPQHF. The CDR3 DNA reads TGTGCCAGCAGACCCATAACCGGGAGTAGCAATCAGCCCCAGCATTTT.

The chain joins TRBV5-1 to TRBJ2-1; 7 bases fit TRBD1. J gave up 4 bases and V 4 bases, and 8 bases lay outside the gene matches. The CDR3 loop spans 15 amino acids. Germline V gives CDR1 SGHRS, CDR2 YFSETQ. The CDR3 coding sequence is TGCGCCAGCAGCACCCGGACAGGATCGTACAATGAGCAGTTCTTC. It is translated as CASSTRTGSYNEQFF.

V gene TRBV18 combines with J gene TRBJ2-1; 10 bases are shared with TRBD2. Trimming cost V 0 bases and J 4 bases; bases outside gene matches: 12. This CDR3 contains 19 residues. Germline lookup yields CDR1 KGHSH and CDR2 LQKENI. CDR3 residues: CASSPPSAGGPNLYNEQFF. The CDR3 bases are TGTGCCAGCTCACCACCGTCAGCGGGAGGGCCGAATCTATACAATGAGCAGTTCTTC.

A single count supports this clone. The chain employs TRBV9 and TRBJ2-7; 9 bases align to TRBD1. CDR1 SGDLS and CDR2 YYNGEE come from the germline V gene. J gave up 4 bases and V 4 bases, and 9 bases lay outside the gene matches. This CDR3 has 15 amino acids. This chain's CDR3 is CASSPRPGTGYEQYF. For the CDR3, the DNA is TGTGCCAGCAGCCCGCGTCCCGGGACAGGGTACGAGCAGTACTTC.

The chain joins TRBV7-9 to TRBJ2-1, with 7 bases identical to TRBD2. The germline CDR1 and CDR2 sequences are SEHNR and FQNEAQ (reference sequence). J was trimmed by 4 bases and V by 8 bases; bases with no gene match: 8. This CDR3 is 14 amino acids long. CDR3 in DNA: TGTGCCAGCGCGGGGGTGACGTTATACAATGAGCAGTTCTTC. Its translation: CASAGVTLYNEQFF.

V and J are TRBV7-9 and TRBJ2-3; perhaps TRBD2 as D (5 bases). The CDR3 has 15 residues. Per the germline V gene, CDR1 is SEHNR and CDR2 is FQNEAQ (reference sequence). Trimming removed 6 bases at V and 2 bases at J, with 15 bases between. As DNA, the CDR3 is TGTGCCAGCAGGCCAACTAGTAATCCCACAGATACGCAGTATTTT. Residues: CASRPTSNPTDTQYF.

The chain carries TRBV5-1 and TRBJ2-3, with 7 positions matching TRBD1. This CDR3 has 14 residues. The germline CDR1 and CDR2 sequences are SGHRS and YFSETQ. Trimming cost V 5 bases and J 2 bases; bases outside gene matches: 5. The CDR3 DNA reads TGCGCCAGCAGGGGGGACAGTGCCACAGATACGCAGTATTTT. This gives the protein CASRGDSATDTQYF.

This chain joins TRBV19 and TRBJ1-1, with TRBD1 matching over 7 bases. Unmatched junction bases numbered 9, after V lost 6 bases and J lost 5 bases. The length of the CDR3 is 14 residues. Germline-derived CDR1 and CDR2 are LNHDA and SQIVND (reference sequence). In DNA, the CDR3 is TGTGCCAGTAGCCCATACTCAGGGGGGACTGAAGCTTTCTTT. Translated: CASSPYSGGTEAFF.

The CDR3 loop reads CASSLESPSLNYGYTF. CDR3 in DNA: TGTGCCAGCAGCTTAGAGAGTCCTAGTCTCAACTATGGCTACACCTTC. The chain combines TRBV7-8 with TRBJ1-2; D is undetermined. CDR3 length: 16 residues. Germline CDR1 reads SGHVS; CDR2 reads FQNEAQ. V was shortened by 1 base and J by 2 bases, with 14 bases between the two germline ends.

The CDR3 here is CASSRGGTDTQYF. The DNA of the CDR3 is TGTGCCAGCTCACGGGGGGGAACAGATACGCAGTATTTT. This sequence joins TRBV18 and TRBJ2-3; 7 bases agree with TRBD2. This CDR3 is 13 amino acids long. Per germline, CDR1 KGHSH and CDR2 LQKENI. V dropped 4 bases and J dropped 3; count of bases not matched to a gene: 1.

The chain employs TRBV29-1 and TRBJ2-1; 9 bases are shared with TRBD2. Losses at the gene ends were 1 base for V and 0 bases for J; bases not matched to a gene: 1. The CDR3 consists of 15 residues. The germline V gene has CDR1 SQVTM and CDR2 ANQGSEA. This CDR3 reads CSVEGSGGSYNEQFF. CDR3 DNA: TGCAGCGTTGAAGGTAGCGGGGGCTCCTACAATGAGCAGTTCTTC.

The V and J genes are TRBV7-9 and TRBJ2-7; 9 bases agree with TRBD1. Trimming removed 7 bases from V and 7 bases from J; junction bases left unmatched: 14. The CDR3 is 15 amino acids. Germline-derived CDR1 and CDR2 are SEHNR and FQNEAQ (reference sequence). The CDR3 region is CASTPRTGVGGEQYF. CDR3 DNA sequence: TGTGCCAGCACCCCCCGGACAGGGGTTGGTGGAGAGCAGTACTTC.